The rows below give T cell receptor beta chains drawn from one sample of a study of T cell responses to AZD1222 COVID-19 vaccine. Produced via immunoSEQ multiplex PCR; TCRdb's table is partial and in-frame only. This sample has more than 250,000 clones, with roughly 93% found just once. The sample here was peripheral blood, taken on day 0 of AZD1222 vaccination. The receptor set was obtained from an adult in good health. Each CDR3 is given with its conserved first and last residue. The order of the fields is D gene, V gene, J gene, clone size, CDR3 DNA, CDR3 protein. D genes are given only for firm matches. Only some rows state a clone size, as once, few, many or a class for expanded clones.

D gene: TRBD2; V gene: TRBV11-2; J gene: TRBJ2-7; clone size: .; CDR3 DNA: TGTGCCAGCACCCCGGGACTAGCGTCCTACGAGCAGTACTTC; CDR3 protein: CASTPGLASYEQYF
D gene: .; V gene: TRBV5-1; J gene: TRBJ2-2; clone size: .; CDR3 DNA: TGCGCCAGCAGCTTCCGAGGGGGTTCCACCGGGGAGCTGTTTTTT; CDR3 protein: CASSFRGGSTGELFF
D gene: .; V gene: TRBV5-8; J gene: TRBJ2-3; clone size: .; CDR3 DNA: TGTGCCAGCAGCTTAGGACCAGGGACAGATACGCAGTATTTT; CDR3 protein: CASSLGPGTDTQYF
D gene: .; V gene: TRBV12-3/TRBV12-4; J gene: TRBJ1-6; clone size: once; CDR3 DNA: TGTGCCAGCGGCCTGATTAATTCACCCCTCCACTTT; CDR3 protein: CASGLINSPLHF
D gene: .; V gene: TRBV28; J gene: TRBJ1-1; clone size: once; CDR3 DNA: TGTGCCATCCAACTAATGAACACTGAAGCTTTCTTT; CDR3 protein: CAIQLMNTEAFF
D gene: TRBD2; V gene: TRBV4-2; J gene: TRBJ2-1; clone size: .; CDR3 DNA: TGTGCCAGCAGCCAAGCTGCGGGAGACTACAATGAGCAGTTCTTC; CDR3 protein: CASSQAAGDYNEQFF
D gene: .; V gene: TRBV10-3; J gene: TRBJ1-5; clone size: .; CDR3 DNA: TGTGCCATCAGGGAGGACCCGAATCAGCCCCAGCATTTT; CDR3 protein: CAIREDPNQPQHF
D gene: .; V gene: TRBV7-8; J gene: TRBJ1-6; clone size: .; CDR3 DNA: TGTGCCAGCAGCTTAGCCGGACGAATCCTAATGAAAACCCTCCACTTT; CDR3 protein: CASSLAGRILMKTLHF
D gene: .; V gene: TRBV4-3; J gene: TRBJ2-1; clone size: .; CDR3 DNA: TGCGCCAGCAGCCAATTTATCACTGCGGGGGACACGGTTGAGCAGTTCTTC; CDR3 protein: CASSQFITAGDTVEQFF
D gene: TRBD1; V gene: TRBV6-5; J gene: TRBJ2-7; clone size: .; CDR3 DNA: TGTGCCAGCAGTCCTTATAGGGACAGGGGGTACGAGCAGTACTTC; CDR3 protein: CASSPYRDRGYEQYF
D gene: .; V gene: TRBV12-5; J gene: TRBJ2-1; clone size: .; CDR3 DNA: TGTGCTAGTGGTTTGGGACAGACCCTGGATGAGCAGTTCTTC; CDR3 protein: CASGLGQTLDEQFF
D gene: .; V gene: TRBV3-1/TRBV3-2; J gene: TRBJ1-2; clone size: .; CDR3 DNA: TGTGCCAGCAGCCAGCAATGGGGGGCGGATGGCTACACCTTC; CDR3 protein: CASSQQWGADGYTF
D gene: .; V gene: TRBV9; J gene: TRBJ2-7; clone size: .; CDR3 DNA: TGTGCCAGCAGCGCCCCGGGACAATCCTACGAGCAGTACTTC; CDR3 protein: CASSAPGQSYEQYF
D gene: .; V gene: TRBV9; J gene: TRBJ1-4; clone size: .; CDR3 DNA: TGTGCCAGCAGCCGCGACGGAGGGGAAAAACTGTTTTTT; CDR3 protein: CASSRDGGEKLFF
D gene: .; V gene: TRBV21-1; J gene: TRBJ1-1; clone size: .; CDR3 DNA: TGTGCCAGCAGCAAAGCCACAGGCCCGAACACTGAAGCTTTCTTT; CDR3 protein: CASSKATGPNTEAFF
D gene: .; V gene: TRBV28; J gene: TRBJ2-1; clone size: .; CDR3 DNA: TGTGCCAGCAGTCGCCTCATGGAGGGGGCTGGTGAGCAGTTCTTC; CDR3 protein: CASSRLMEGAGEQFF
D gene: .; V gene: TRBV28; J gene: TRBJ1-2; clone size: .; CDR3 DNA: TGTGCCCACGGTGGGGACTCTTATGGCTACACCTTC; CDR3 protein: CAHGGDSYGYTF
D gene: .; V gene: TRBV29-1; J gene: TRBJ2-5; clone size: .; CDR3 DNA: TGCAGCGTTGAGGGGGGTATCAGGGAGACCCAGTACTTC; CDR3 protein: CSVEGGIRETQYF
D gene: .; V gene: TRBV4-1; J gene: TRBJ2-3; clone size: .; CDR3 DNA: TGCGCCAGCAGCCAAGAGCGGCCTGGCACAGATACGCAGTATTTT; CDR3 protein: CASSQERPGTDTQYF
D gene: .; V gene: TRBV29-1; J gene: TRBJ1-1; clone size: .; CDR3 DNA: TGCAGCGTTGAAAGATGGGGCTCGGACACTGAAGCTTTCTTT; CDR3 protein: CSVERWGSDTEAFF
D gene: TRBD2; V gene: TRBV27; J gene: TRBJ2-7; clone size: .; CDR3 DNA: TGTGCCAGCAGCCCGACTAGCGGCTACGAGCAGTACTTC; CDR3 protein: CASSPTSGYEQYF
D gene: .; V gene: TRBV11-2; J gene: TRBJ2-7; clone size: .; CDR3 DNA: TGTGCCAGCAGCCCCCTCCGACAGGGAGGGAACGAGCAGTACTTC; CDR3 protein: CASSPLRQGGNEQYF
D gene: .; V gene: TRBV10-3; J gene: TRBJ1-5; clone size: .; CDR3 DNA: TGTGCCATCAGTGAGTCGATGGTAATACGGAATCAGCCCCAGCATTTT; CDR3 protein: CAISESMVIRNQPQHF
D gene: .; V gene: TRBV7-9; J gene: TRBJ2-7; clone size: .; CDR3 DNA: TGTGCCAGCAGATTCCTAAACGAGCAGTACTTC; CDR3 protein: CASRFLNEQYF
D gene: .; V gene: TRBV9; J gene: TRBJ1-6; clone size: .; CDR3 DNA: TGTGCCAGCAGCCCCTGGTCGGGCGGAGGATTTTCGTATAATTCACCCCTCCACTTT; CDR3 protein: CASSPWSGGGFSYNSPLHF
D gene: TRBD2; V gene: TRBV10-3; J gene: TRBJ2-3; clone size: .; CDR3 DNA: TGTGCCATCAGTGTGCGGGGGGGAGGAGATACGCAGTATTTT; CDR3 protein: CAISVRGGGDTQYF
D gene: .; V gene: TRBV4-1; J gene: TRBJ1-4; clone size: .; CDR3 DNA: TGCGCCAGCAGCCAATCCGGACAGCCCTATAATGAAAAACTGTTTTTT; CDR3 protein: CASSQSGQPYNEKLFF
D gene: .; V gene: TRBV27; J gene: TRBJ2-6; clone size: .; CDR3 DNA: TGTGCCAGCAGTTTATTCGCGGTTTCTGGGGCCAACGTCCTGACTTTC; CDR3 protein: CASSLFAVSGANVLTF
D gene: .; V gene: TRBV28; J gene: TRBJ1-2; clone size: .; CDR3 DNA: TGTGCCAGCAGTTCGGAGAGCCGATATGGCTACACCTTC; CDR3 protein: CASSSESRYGYTF
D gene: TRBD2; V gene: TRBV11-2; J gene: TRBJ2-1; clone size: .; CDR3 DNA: TGTGCCAGCAGCTTATCACCGGCTAGCGGGAGCAATGAGCAGTTCTTC; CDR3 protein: CASSLSPASGSNEQFF
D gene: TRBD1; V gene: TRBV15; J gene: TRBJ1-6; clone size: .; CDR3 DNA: TGTGCCACCAGCAAACGAGGGACAGTTAATTCACCCCTCCACTTT; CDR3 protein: CATSKRGTVNSPLHF
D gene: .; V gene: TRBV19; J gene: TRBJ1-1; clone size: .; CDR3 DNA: TGTGCCAGTAGTATAGGGGGCACCTGGGCTTTCTTT; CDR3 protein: CASSIGGTWAFF
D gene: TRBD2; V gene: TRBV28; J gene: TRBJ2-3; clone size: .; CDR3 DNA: TGTGCCAGCAGTCCCTCCCTTGGTGCGGGGGTAGATACGCAGTATTTT; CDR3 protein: CASSPSLGAGVDTQYF
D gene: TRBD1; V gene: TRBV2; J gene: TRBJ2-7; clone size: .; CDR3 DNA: TGTGCCAGCAGTGGGACAGGGGACTACGAGCAGTACTTC; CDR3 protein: CASSGTGDYEQYF
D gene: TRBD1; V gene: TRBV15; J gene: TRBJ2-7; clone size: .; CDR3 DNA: TGTGCCACCAGCACGGACAGGGGGTTTGAGCAGTACTTC; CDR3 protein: CATSTDRGFEQYF
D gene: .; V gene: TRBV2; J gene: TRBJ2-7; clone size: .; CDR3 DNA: TGTGCCAGCAGGCTAGCGACCAGCTCCTACGAGCAGTACTTC; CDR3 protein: CASRLATSSYEQYF
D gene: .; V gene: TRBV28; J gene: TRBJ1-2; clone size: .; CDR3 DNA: TGTGCCAGCAGTTTACGGGACACTAAACGTCCGAACTTC; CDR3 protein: CASSLRDTKRPNF
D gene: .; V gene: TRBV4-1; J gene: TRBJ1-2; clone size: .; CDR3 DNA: TGCGCCAGCAGCCAACCAGGGGCTGGGGGGGGCTACACCTTC; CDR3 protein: CASSQPGAGGGYTF
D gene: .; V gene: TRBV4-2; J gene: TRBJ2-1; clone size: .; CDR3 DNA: TGTGCCAGCAGCCACCTCTCCGGGACGATTAATGAGCAGTTCTTC; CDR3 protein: CASSHLSGTINEQFF
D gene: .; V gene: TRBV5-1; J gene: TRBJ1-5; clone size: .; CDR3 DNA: TGCGCCAGCAGCTTGGAGGAGGGGCAGCCCCAGCATTTT; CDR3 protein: CASSLEEGQPQHF
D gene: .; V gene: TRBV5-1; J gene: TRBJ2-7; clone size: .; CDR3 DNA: TGCGCCAGCAGCTTGGCCGACAGCCGATCCTACGAGCAGTACTTC; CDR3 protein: CASSLADSRSYEQYF
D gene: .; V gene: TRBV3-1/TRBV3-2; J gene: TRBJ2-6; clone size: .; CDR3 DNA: TGTGCCACCAGAGGGGGGACTGGGGCCAACGTCCTGACTTTC; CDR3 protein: CATRGGTGANVLTF
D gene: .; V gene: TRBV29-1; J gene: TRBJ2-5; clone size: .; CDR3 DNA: TGCAGCGTCCGGGACATCCAAGAGACCCAGTACTTC; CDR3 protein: CSVRDIQETQYF